The 28 T cell receptor beta chains listed next were all sequenced from one sample in a study of T cell changes during pregnancy in multiple sclerosis. Sequencing was performed with immunoSEQ multiplex PCR; in TCRdb, only in-frame clones are kept and a portion is missing. Among over 45,000 clones listed, about 91% were seen once. Material: CD8+ T cells from peripheral blood mononuclear cells, obtained after pregnancy. These receptor sequences come from a female donor with multiple sclerosis, enrolled in a pregnancy study.

The CDR3 is CASSAETAYEQYF. CDR3 nucleotides: TGTGCCAGCAGCGCCGAGACTGCCTACGAGCAGTACTTC. The chain joins TRBV7-9 to TRBJ2-7; no firm D call. The CDR3 consists of 13 residues. V was trimmed by 5 bases and J by 2 bases, leaving 10 bases between them. The germline V gene encodes CDR1 SEHNR and CDR2 FQNEAQ (reference sequence).

J is TRBJ1-5 and V is TRBV6-5, with TRBD1 as a possible D gene (5 bases). The CDR3 loop spans 13 amino acids. V lost 6 bases to trimming and J lost 3 bases, with 9 bases between them. In germline, CDR1 is MNHEY, CDR2 SVGAGI. This CDR3 is CASSPGPNQPQHF. DNA of the CDR3: TGTGCCAGCAGCCCAGGGCCCAATCAGCCCCAGCATTTT.

The chain recombines TRBV4-1 with TRBJ2-5; D is perhaps TRBD2 (5 bases). CDR1 and CDR2 from the germline V gene are MGHRA and YSYEKL. V shed 3 bases and J shed 7 bases, with 12 bases lying between them. The CDR3 runs to 13 residues. This CDR3 is CASSQGDRGTQYF. Written as DNA, the CDR3 is TGCGCCAGCAGCCAGGGCGACCGGGGGACCCAGTACTTC.

This clone was seen a single time. The chain joins TRBV7-2 to TRBJ2-7, with D unclear. Germline CDR1 and CDR2: SGHTA and FQGNSA. V was cut by 11 bases and J by 0 bases, with 17 bases left in between. The CDR3 is made up of 14 amino acids. The CDR3 nucleotides read TGTGCCTCCCAGGCAGCCTATAGCTCCTACGAGCAGTACTTC. It codes for CASQAAYSSYEQYF.

This sequence joins TRBV15 and TRBJ2-3; a possible D gene is TRBD2 (6 bases). The germline CDR1 and CDR2 sequences are LNHNV and YYDKDF (reference sequence). With 6 bases removed from V and 2 bases from J, the gap between germline ends came to 18 bases. This CDR3 is built from 16 residues. CDR3 loop: CATRDTGTESTDTQYF. The CDR3 DNA sequence: TGTGCCACCAGAGATACCGGGACTGAGTCCACAGATACGCAGTATTTT.

The gene calls are TRBV7-2 and TRBJ2-1; TRBD2 aligns across 15 bases. The J segment lost 3 bases and the V segment lost 1 base, leaving 4 bases of the junction unmatched. Germline V gene sequence: CDR1 SGHTA, CDR2 FQGNSA. The CDR3 extends over 18 amino acids. The CDR3 nucleotides read TGTGCCAGCAGCTTAGGGACTAGCGGGGGGGCTCTCTACAATGAGCAGTTCTTC. It yields the protein CASSLGTSGGALYNEQFF.

The chain carries TRBV5-6 and TRBJ1-5, with TRBD1 matching over 7 bases. J gave up 7 bases and V 4 bases, and 11 bases lay outside the gene matches. Germline CDR1 and CDR2: SGHDT and YYEEEE. This CDR3 is 15 amino acids long. Written as DNA, the CDR3 is TGTGCCAGCAGCCTCGACAGGGAAAGGTTACAGCCCCAGCATTTT. Translated, it gives CASSLDRERLQPQHF.

The V call is TRBV5-6, the J call TRBJ2-7, with D possibly TRBD2 on 5 matching bases. V was cut by 0 bases and J by 0 bases, with 10 bases left in between. CDR3 size: 15 residues. Germline CDR1 is SGHDT and CDR2 is YYEEEE. CDR3 sequence: CASSLVALSSYEQYF. The CDR3 nucleotides are TGTGCCAGCAGCTTGGTAGCGCTTAGCTCCTACGAGCAGTACTTC.

This chain joins TRBV7-2 and TRBJ2-7, with 8 bases lining up with TRBD2. The germline V gene has CDR1 SGHTA and CDR2 FQGNSA. The CDR3 totals 15 residues. The junction had 8 bases not matched to a gene; V was cut back by 5 bases and J by 2 bases. The CDR3 nucleotides are TGTGCCAGCAGCGGCCGACTAGCGAATACCTACGAGCAGTACTTC. Translated, it gives CASSGRLANTYEQYF. Combining the CDR3 with reference TRBV7-2 and TRBJ2-7 gives the whole variable domain GAGVSQSPSNKVTEKGKDVELRCDPISGHTALYWYRQSLGQGLEFLIYFQGNSAPDKSGLPSDRFSAERTGGSVSTLTIQRTQQEDSAVYLCASSGRLANTYEQYFGPGTRLTVT.

The V gene is TRBV28, the J gene TRBJ2-1; 8 bases are shared with TRBD2. The germline V gene has CDR1 MDHEN and CDR2 SYDVKM. The CDR3 is made up of 19 amino acids. Germline trimming cut 5 bases from V and 2 bases from J; bases unmatched to any gene: 17. The CDR3 region has the DNA TGTGCCAGCAGTCCCGTTCGCGGGGGGCCTCTTAGCCCCTACAATGAGCAGTTCTTC. Protein sequence: CASSPVRGGPLSPYNEQFF.

CDR3 sequence reads: CASSISTSSYNEQFF. In DNA, the CDR3 is TGTGCCAGCAGCATCTCGACTAGTTCCTACAATGAGCAGTTCTTC. The chain couples TRBV11-2 to TRBJ2-1, with a tentative D call TRBD2 (6 bases). Germline CDR1 SGHAT, CDR2 FQNNGV. This CDR3 has 15 residues. Trimming cost V 5 bases and J 1 base, with 12 bases left between them.

CDR3 DNA sequence: TGCGCCAGCAGCCAACGGGGAGGGACTGAAGCTTTCTTT. Protein product: CASSQRGGTEAFF. The V call is TRBV5-1, the J call TRBJ1-1; no firm D call. Per germline, CDR1 SGHRS and CDR2 YFSETQ. The V and J ends lost 4 bases and 5 bases respectively, with 12 bases between them. CDR3 length: 13 amino acids.

The rearrangement joins TRBV19 to TRBJ1-5, with TRBD1 identical over 12 bases. The CDR3 is made up of 16 amino acids. V lost 3 bases, J lost 4 bases, and 4 bases stayed unmatched. Germline V gene data show CDR1 as LNHDA and CDR2 as SQIVND (reference sequence). The CDR3 DNA sequence: TGTGCCAGTAGTATCCTGGGACAGGGGGCGAATCAGCCCCAGCATTTT. Its translation is CASSILGQGANQPQHF.

This sequence joins TRBV5-5 and TRBJ2-7; D is perhaps TRBD1 (6 bases). Germline V gives CDR1 SGHKS, CDR2 YYEKEE (reference sequence). The CDR3 contains 15 residues. The ends were cut back, 4 bases at V and 0 bases at J, with 14 bases in the middle. The CDR3 bases are TGTGCCAGCAGCCTCCGGGACACGAGCTCCTACGAGCAGTACTTC. As protein: CASSLRDTSSYEQYF.

The gene calls are TRBV6-5 and TRBJ2-2; unclear D gene. This CDR3 is built from 14 residues. Germline V lookup: CDR1 MNHEY, CDR2 SVGAGI. V gave up 0 bases and J gave up 4 bases, with 6 bases separating them. As DNA, the CDR3 is TGTGCCAGCAGTTACTCCGCCGGCACCGGGGAGCTGTTTTTT. Translated: CASSYSAGTGELFF.

The chain links TRBV2 to TRBJ2-7; TRBD1 might be the D (5 bases). Germline V lookup: CDR1 SNHLY, CDR2 FYNNEI. Trimming removed 3 bases from V and 3 bases from J, with 12 bases in between. The CDR3 contains 14 residues. The CDR3 DNA follows: TGTGCCAGCAGTGAGGGCAGGGTACTCTACGAGCAGTACTTC. As protein: CASSEGRVLYEQYF.

The J gene is TRBJ1-6, the V gene TRBV4-3; tentatively, D is TRBD1 (6 bases). Trimming cost V 0 bases and J 8 bases, with 20 bases left between them. CDR1 and CDR2 (germline): LGHNA, YSLEER. CDR3 length: 18 residues. CDR3 sequence: CASSQDSPSTGAYSPLHF. In DNA, the CDR3 is TGCGCCAGCAGCCAAGATAGTCCTTCGACAGGCGCCTATTCACCCCTCCACTTT.

The chain links TRBV6-5 to TRBJ2-5, with 7 nucleotides matching TRBD1. Trimming removed 0 bases from V and 3 bases from J; junction bases left unmatched: 4. CDR3 length equals 15 residues. Germline CDR1 MNHEY, CDR2 SVGAGI. The CDR3: CASSYSIGTEETQYF. The CDR3 DNA reads TGTGCCAGCAGTTACTCGATCGGGACAGAAGAGACCCAGTACTTC.

V gene TRBV4-2 combines with J gene TRBJ2-1, with TRBD2 matching over 9 bases. This CDR3 is built from 15 residues. CDR1 is LGHNA and CDR2 is YNFKEQ in the germline V gene. The V and J ends lost 1 base and 7 bases, in that order; junction bases with no gene match: 5. For the CDR3, the DNA is TGTGCCAGCAGCCAAGGGTCTAGCGGGAAAAATGAGCAGTTCTTC. Translation gives CASSQGSSGKNEQFF.

The chain carries TRBV30 and TRBJ2-5; 10 bases match TRBD2. Germline assignment: CDR1 GTSNPN and CDR2 SVGIG (reference sequence). V lost 0 bases, J lost 3 bases, and 4 bases stayed unmatched. This CDR3 is 15 amino acids long. This chain's CDR3 is CAWSVGLAVEETQYF. In nucleotides, the CDR3 is TGTGCCTGGAGTGTCGGACTAGCGGTTGAAGAGACCCAGTACTTC.

The chain joins TRBV27 to TRBJ1-3; no clear D gene. The CDR3 runs 16 residues. Germline lookup yields CDR1 MNHEY and CDR2 SMNVEV (reference sequence). The V and J ends lost 7 bases and 0 bases respectively, with 16 bases between them. The CDR3 here is CASTKPDKPSGNTIYF. CDR3 in DNA: TGTGCCAGCACTAAACCAGACAAACCCTCTGGAAACACCATATATTTT.

V and J are TRBV2 and TRBJ2-5; the match to TRBD1 covers 7 bases. Germline values: CDR1 SNHLY, CDR2 FYNNEI. V lost 7 bases, J lost 2 bases, and 7 bases stayed unmatched. The CDR3 has 14 residues. DNA of the CDR3: TGTGCCAGCATCCAGGGACAGTTACAAGAGACCCAGTACTTC. Its translation: CASIQGQLQETQYF.

V and J are TRBV6-6 and TRBJ2-2; TRBD2 matches 11 bases. The CDR3 contains 15 residues. Germline V gives CDR1 MNHNY, CDR2 SVGAGI (reference sequence). V lost 7 bases, J lost 6 bases, and 7 bases stayed unmatched. The CDR3 coding sequence is TGTGCCAGCAAGCAACTAGCGGGAGTCCCCGGGGAGCTGTTTTTT. This gives the protein CASKQLAGVPGELFF.

The rearrangement joins TRBV7-9 to TRBJ1-2, with D perhaps TRBD1 (5 bases). Looked up from germline, CDR1 is SEHNR and CDR2 is FQNEAQ (reference sequence). The CDR3 length is 19 residues. The V gene lost 8 bases and the J gene lost 2 bases, with 30 bases spanning the gap. The CDR3 DNA follows: TGTGCCAGCTCAGTGCCCTCGGGGGGGGGACGCCATAGCAACTATGGCTACACCTTC. Translation: CASSVPSGGGRHSNYGYTF.

This chain joins TRBV4-1 and TRBJ2-7; 9 bases line up with TRBD2. Germline-derived CDR1 and CDR2 are MGHRA and YSYEKL. There are 15 residues in the CDR3. The J segment lost 2 bases and the V segment lost 4 bases, leaving 6 bases of the junction unmatched. CDR3 residues: CASSLAGVGTYEQYF. DNA for the CDR3: TGCGCCAGCAGCCTAGCGGGAGTAGGGACCTACGAGCAGTACTTC.

The chain employs TRBV5-1 and TRBJ1-1, with TRBD1 as a possible D gene (6 bases). The V end lost 2 bases, the J end lost 3 bases, and 14 bases lay between the germline ends. Germline CDR1 SGHRS, CDR2 YFSETQ. This CDR3 region has 15 residues. The CDR3, as DNA: TGCGCCAGCAGCTTCCAAGAGGGGGGGCACACTGAAGCTTTCTTT. It encodes CASSFQEGGHTEAFF.

The V call is TRBV11-2, the J call TRBJ2-1; 7 bases match TRBD2. The trim removed 1 base at V and 3 bases at J, leaving 0 bases unmatched. This CDR3 is 14 amino acids long. Germline values: CDR1 SGHAT, CDR2 FQNNGV. CDR3 loop: CASSLGTSYNEQFF. CDR3 in DNA: TGTGCCAGCAGCTTAGGGACTAGCTACAATGAGCAGTTCTTC.

The rearrangement uses TRBV4-1 and TRBJ2-1; possibly TRBD1 for D (5 bases). The CDR3 runs 15 residues. V dropped 4 bases and J dropped 1 base, with 11 bases sitting between them. CDR1 and CDR2 (germline): MGHRA, YSYEKL. CDR3 bases: TGCGCCAGCAGCCCCGACCCAGGGTCCTACAATGAGCAGTTCTTC. This encodes CASSPDPGSYNEQFF.